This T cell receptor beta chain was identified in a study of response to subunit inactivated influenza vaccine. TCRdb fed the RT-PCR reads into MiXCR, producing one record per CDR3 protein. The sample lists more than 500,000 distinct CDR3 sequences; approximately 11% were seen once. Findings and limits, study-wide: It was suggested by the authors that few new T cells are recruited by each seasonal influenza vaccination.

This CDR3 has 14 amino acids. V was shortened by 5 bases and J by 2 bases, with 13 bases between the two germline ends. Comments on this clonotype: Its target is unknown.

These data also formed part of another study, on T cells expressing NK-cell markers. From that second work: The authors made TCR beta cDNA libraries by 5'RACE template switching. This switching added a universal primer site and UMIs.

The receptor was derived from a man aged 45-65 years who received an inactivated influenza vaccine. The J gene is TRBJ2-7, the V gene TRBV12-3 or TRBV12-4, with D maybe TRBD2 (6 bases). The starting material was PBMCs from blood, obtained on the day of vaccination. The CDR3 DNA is TGTGCCAGCAGTCCCACCGGGACTCCCTACGAGCAGTACTTC. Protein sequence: CASSPTGTPYEQYF.